These 9 T cell receptor beta chains were sequenced from one sample in a study of cytomegalovirus exposure and HLA in healthy donors (TCRdb year 2017). Library preparation was by the immunoSEQ multiplex PCR assay. For the multiplex PCR, a mixture combining 60 forward primers for TCR Vbeta segments and 13 reverse primers for TCR Jbeta segments was used. What TCRdb holds here is the immuneACCESS table cut down to in-frame rearrangements. Part of the clones is not present; checked against another copy, under half of the missing clones reflect an unresolved V gene, and the others are unexplained. The sample yields about 190,000 clones; around 86% were counted once. The ten top clones hold over 5.5% of the sample. Sequenced material: PBMCs. The source of these receptors is a middle-aged man in good health and CMV-seropositive.

This chain uses TRBV2 with TRBJ2-7, with TRBD2 identical over 8 bases. The CDR3 consists of 14 residues. Per the germline V gene, CDR1 is SNHLY and CDR2 is FYNNEI. Trimming at V came to 4 bases and at J to 6 bases, leaving 8 bases not matched to a gene. The CDR3, as DNA: TGTGCCAGCAGTGCTACGCGGGGGGCGGGCGAGCAGTACTTC. Amino acids: CASSATRGAGEQYF. Full variable domain (missing parts from reference TRBV2 and TRBJ2-7): EPEVTQTPSHQVTQMGQEVILRCVPISNHLYFYWYRQILGQKVEFLVSFYNNEISEKSEIFDDQFSVERPDGSNFTLKIRSTKLEDSAMYFCASSATRGAGEQYFGPGTRLTVT.

The V gene is TRBV30, the J gene TRBJ2-7; 11 bases agree with TRBD1. The V gene's germline CDR1 is GTSNPN and CDR2 SVGIG (reference sequence). V dropped 1 base and J dropped 2; count of bases not matched to a gene: 4. CDR3 length: 15 amino acids. The CDR3 sequence: CAWSGGGQGAYEQYF. Here the CDR3 DNA reads TGTGCCTGGAGTGGAGGGGGACAGGGGGCCTACGAGCAGTACTTC.

The table lists this clone with a few counts. This sequence joins TRBV30 and TRBJ2-5; a weak D match, TRBD1 (6 bases). Germline V lookup: CDR1 GTSNPN, CDR2 SVGIG (reference sequence). The length of the CDR3 is 13 residues. V was clipped by 5 bases and J by 2 bases, with 12 bases between them. CDR3 amino acids: CAWDGQTQETQYF. CDR3 DNA sequence: TGTGCCTGGGACGGACAGACACAAGAGACCCAGTACTTC.

The sample holds one count of this clone. The V call is TRBV4-3, the J call TRBJ2-5; the D gene is possibly TRBD2 (5 bases). Germline CDR1 is LGHNA and CDR2 is YSLEER. V was shortened by 4 bases and J by 5 bases, with 17 bases between the two germline ends. This CDR3 contains 15 residues. CDR3 region: CASSPSTGVRETQYF. The CDR3 nucleotides are TGCGCCAGCAGCCCCTCCACCGGGGTTAGGGAGACCCAGTACTTC.

This clone was seen a handful of times. V and J are TRBV2 and TRBJ2-7; TRBD2 matches 14 bases. Germline assignment: CDR1 SNHLY and CDR2 FYNNEI. The CDR3 runs 14 residues. After removal of 6 bases from V and 4 bases from J, the junction contained 2 bases not matched to a gene. This CDR3 is CASSRLAGGYEQYF. CDR3 nucleotide sequence: TGTGCCAGCAGCCGACTAGCGGGAGGGTACGAGCAGTACTTC.

The V and J genes are TRBV6-4 and TRBJ1-4, with TRBD1 matching over 10 bases. There are 15 residues in the CDR3. V trimming: 2 bases; J trimming: 8 bases; junction bases outside the gene matches: 5. The germline gives CDR1 MRHNA, CDR2 SNTAGT. This chain's CDR3 is CASSDVAGQGEKLFF. The CDR3 region has the DNA TGTGCCAGCAGTGACGTAGCGGGACAGGGGGAAAAACTGTTTTTT.

V gene TRBV6-4 combines with J gene TRBJ1-3, with 11 bases lining up with TRBD1. The germline gives CDR1 MRHNA, CDR2 SNTAGT. Germline trimming cut 2 bases from V and 4 bases from J; bases unmatched to any gene: 4. The CDR3 extends over 16 amino acids. The CDR3 loop reads CASSDRDRGFGNTIYF. For the CDR3, the DNA is TGTGCCAGCAGTGACCGGGACAGGGGGTTCGGAAACACCATATATTTT.

The chain has TRBV4-3 and TRBJ2-7; perhaps TRBD1 as D (6 bases). CDR3 length: 12 residues. V was clipped by 6 bases and J by 4 bases, with 10 bases between them. CDR1 LGHNA and CDR2 YSLEER come from the germline V gene. The CDR3 DNA sequence: TGCGCCAGCAGTACAGGGTTTTACGAGCAGTACTTC. This sequence encodes CASSTGFYEQYF.

This clone was seen only once. Other DNA sequences from this sample encode an identical CDR3 as well. V gene TRBV9 combines with J gene TRBJ2-1; 10 nucleotides align to TRBD2. Per the germline V gene, CDR1 is SGDLS and CDR2 is YYNGEE. The ends lost 0 bases at V and 6 bases at J; junction bases unmatched: 3. The CDR3 length is 15 residues. This chain's CDR3 is CASSVGPSGGNEQFF. The CDR3 nucleotides are TGTGCCAGCAGCGTAGGACCTAGCGGGGGCAATGAGCAGTTCTTC.